The T cell receptor beta chain under discussion was sequenced for a study of vaccination and CD4 T cells after COVID-19. On the study more broadly: A positive SARS-CoV-2 nasal swab PCR result was recorded for each convalescent patient; about 9 were mild and one severe. SARS-CoV-2, HCoV-NL63, HCoV-OC43 and HCoV-229E supplied the overlapping spike peptides used to stimulate cells.

Remarks on this clonotype: The antigen remains undetermined.

Sample treatment: roughly ten-day PBMC culture with coronavirus spike peptide pools or control peptides (ViraFEST assay). Oncomine TCR Beta short-read sequencing was applied to DNA from cultured CD4+ T cells. Scientists extracted genomic DNA from CD4+ T cells grown in culture. TCRdb passed the PCR reads through MiXCR, listing each CDR3 protein once. The sample includes around 20,000 distinct CDR3 sequences, 51% seen only once; the top ten take roughly 10%. The CDR3 is made up of 13 amino acids. Per germline, CDR1 LNHDA and CDR2 SQIVND (reference sequence). Trimming left V 5 bases short and J 4 bases short, with 9 bases between.

This chain connects TRBV19 to TRBJ1-5; D remains ambiguous. This receptor was identified in a human donor who had recovered from COVID-19. The specimen comprised CD4+ T cells from blood, cultured in vitro, sampled before SARS-CoV-2 vaccination. DNA for the CDR3: TGTGCCAGTAGTCGACTGATAAATCAGCCCCAGCATTTT. Encoded protein: CASSRLINQPQHF.